The 23 T cell receptor beta chains reported below all come from one sample, sequenced in a study of blood T cell repertoires in COVID-19. Data came from immunoSEQ multiplex PCR; TCRdb stores just in-frame clones and leaves some out. Among some 160,000 clones, 85% to 90% were seen once, and the ten largest hold about 3.9%. Sequencing input: peripheral blood. The receptors were sampled from an older woman with acute or convalescent COVID-19.

V is TRBV7-2 and J is TRBJ1-2; 10 nucleotides line up with TRBD1. V was clipped by 5 bases and J by 5 bases; unmatched bases: 8. The CDR3 totals 15 residues. Germline V CDR1 and CDR2: SGHTA, FQGNSA. The CDR3 sequence is CASSINPGQGYGYTF. The CDR3 nucleotides are TGTGCCAGCAGCATAAACCCGGGACAGGGGTATGGCTACACCTTC.

The chain couples TRBV6-1 to TRBJ2-7; TRBD1 matches 8 bases. J lost 2 bases, V lost 2 bases, and 5 bases had no gene match. The germline V gene has CDR1 MNHNS and CDR2 SASEGT. The CDR3 runs to 15 residues. CDR3 DNA sequence: TGTGCCAGCAGTGAATGGACAGGGTCACCCTACGAGCAGTACTTC. Protein product: CASSEWTGSPYEQYF.

This chain joins TRBV28 and TRBJ2-3; weak D call: TRBD2 (5 bases). Germline CDR1 reads MDHEN; CDR2 reads SYDVKM. The CDR3 is 15 residues long. Trimming took 5 bases from V and 2 from J, leaving 14 bases between them. Here the CDR3 DNA reads TGTGCCAGCAGTCCCCCGGGGAGCAACACAGATACGCAGTATTTT. It specifies CASSPPGSNTDTQYF. Supplemented by reference TRBV28 and TRBJ2-3, the full variable domain reads DVKVTQSSRYLVKRTGEKVFLECVQDMDHENMFWYRQDPGLGLRLIYFSYDVKMKEKGDIPEGYSVSREKKERFSLILESASTNQTSMYLCASSPPGSNTDTQYFGPGTRLTVL.

This clone showed up just a few times. The gene calls are TRBV7-9 and TRBJ1-1, with D possibly being TRBD1 (6 bases). The CDR3 totals 15 residues. Germline CDR1 SEHNR, CDR2 FQNEAQ (reference sequence). V was shortened by 5 bases and J by 1 base, with 14 bases between the two germline ends. CDR3: CASSPYTGSNTEAFF. CDR3 coding DNA: TGTGCCAGCAGCCCCTATACAGGGTCGAACACTGAAGCTTTCTTT.

The V and J genes are TRBV9 and TRBJ2-1, with a tentative D call TRBD1 (6 bases). The V end lost 6 bases, the J end lost 3 bases, and 13 bases lay between the germline ends. The CDR3 consists of 14 residues. Germline V gene sequence: CDR1 SGDLS, CDR2 YYNGEE. CDR3 sequence: CASTRDTYYNEQFF. CDR3 DNA: TGTGCCAGCACCCGGGACACCTACTACAATGAGCAGTTCTTC.

This chain joins TRBV10-3 and TRBJ2-3; possible D gene TRBD2, 5 bases. V was pared by 7 bases and J by 0 bases, with 11 bases between. This CDR3 spans 14 amino acids. Germline CDR1 and CDR2: ENHRY and SYGVKD. DNA for the CDR3: TGTGCCATCAAGGGAGCTTTTAGCACAGATACGCAGTATTTT. Its protein is CAIKGAFSTDTQYF.

The chain combines TRBV4-1 with TRBJ2-3; 8 nucleotides align to TRBD2. The trim removed 0 bases at V and 6 bases at J, leaving 8 bases unmatched. Germline V lookup: CDR1 MGHRA, CDR2 YSYEKL. The CDR3 consists of 16 residues. This CDR3 reads CASSQESGRALDTQYF. In nucleotides, the CDR3 is TGCGCCAGCAGCCAAGAATCCGGGAGGGCCTTGGATACGCAGTATTTT.

This chain links TRBV5-1 with TRBJ1-4; 8 positions agree with TRBD1. The CDR3 is 15 amino acids. Per the germline V gene, CDR1 is SGHRS and CDR2 is YFSETQ. Losses at the gene ends were 0 bases for V and 7 bases for J; bases not matched to a gene: 5. CDR3 in amino acids: CASSLARGRGEKLFF. The DNA for the CDR3 is TGCGCCAGCAGCTTGGCCAGGGGGCGAGGTGAAAAACTGTTTTTT.

The CDR3 region has the DNA TGCGCCAGCAGCCCAGAGAGATCGGTTTACGGCGAGCAGTACTTC. It translates to CASSPERSVYGEQYF. The V call is TRBV4-3, the J call TRBJ2-7; D call uncertain. The CDR3 is 15 residues long. Trimming cost V 4 bases and J 6 bases, with 19 bases left between them. Germline V gene data show CDR1 as LGHNA and CDR2 as YSLEER.

As DNA, the CDR3 is TGCGCCAGCAGCTTGGCCTTTGAGAGATCACCCCTCCACTTT. Translated: CASSLAFERSPLHF. The V gene is TRBV5-1, the J gene TRBJ1-6; no clear D gene. The germline V gene encodes CDR1 SGHRS and CDR2 YFSETQ. The CDR3 is 14 amino acids. Trimming removed 0 bases from V and 10 bases from J, with 11 bases in between. Full variable domain (remainder filled in from reference TRBV5-1 and TRBJ1-6): KAGVTQTPRYLIKTRGQQVTLSCSPISGHRSVSWYQQTPGQGLQFLFEYFSETQRNKGNFPGRFSGRQFSNSRSEMNVSTLELGDSALYLCASSLAFERSPLHFGNGTRLTVT.

The chain joins TRBV30 to TRBJ1-5, with D unclear. CDR1 GTSNPN and CDR2 SVGIG come from the germline V gene (reference sequence). CDR3 length equals 13 residues. The ends were cut back, 0 bases at V and 3 bases at J, with 6 bases in the middle. The CDR3 reads CAWSVQNNQPQHF. CDR3 nucleotide sequence: TGTGCCTGGAGTGTACAAAACAATCAGCCCCAGCATTTT.

CDR3 in amino acids: CASSLTGTNYGYTF. The DNA of the CDR3 is TGTGCCAGCAGTTTGACAGGGACTAACTATGGCTACACCTTC. The chain links TRBV27 to TRBJ1-2; 7 bases are a match to TRBD1. V was pared by 3 bases and J by 0 bases, with 1 base of the junction left unmatched. The CDR3 is 14 residues long. Germline V CDR1 and CDR2: MNHEY, SMNVEV (reference sequence).

The chain employs TRBV28 and TRBJ2-1; 8 nucleotides match TRBD2. V shed 4 bases and J 7 bases; nucleotides not matched to a gene: 6. This CDR3 has 14 residues. Germline V gene lookup returns CDR1 MDHEN and CDR2 SYDVKM. The CDR3 protein is CASSSSGSMNEQFF. In DNA form, the CDR3 reads TGTGCCAGCAGTTCCAGCGGGAGTATGAATGAGCAGTTCTTC.

J is TRBJ2-7 and V is TRBV6-5, with D perhaps TRBD1 (6 bases). The germline V gene encodes CDR1 MNHEY and CDR2 SVGAGI. The CDR3 sequence is 14 residues long. Trimming removed 7 bases from V and 0 bases from J, with 13 bases in between. The CDR3: CASTRQASSYEQYF. The CDR3 DNA follows: TGTGCCAGCACAAGACAGGCGAGCTCCTACGAGCAGTACTTC.

V gene TRBV19 combines with J gene TRBJ2-7; TRBD2 matches at 8 bases. CDR3 length: 16 amino acids. CDR1 LNHDA and CDR2 SQIVND come from the germline V gene (reference sequence). J was trimmed by 2 bases and V by 2 bases; bases with no gene match: 8. The CDR3 loop is CASSINRPAGAYEQYF. CDR3 nucleotide sequence: TGTGCCAGTAGTATAAATCGTCCAGCGGGGGCCTACGAGCAGTACTTC.

The chain joins TRBV5-1 to TRBJ1-2, with D tentatively TRBD1 (6 bases). Trimming shortened V by 0 bases and J by 0 bases, and 12 bases separated the two germline ends. Germline values: CDR1 SGHRS, CDR2 YFSETQ. The CDR3 is 16 residues long. The CDR3 nucleotides read TGCGCCAGCAGCTTGGGGAAGACAGGAGCTAACTATGGCTACACCTTC. It is translated as CASSLGKTGANYGYTF.

The V and J genes are TRBV9 and TRBJ2-7; 11 positions match TRBD2. V lost 1 base, J lost 3 bases, and 3 bases stayed unmatched. Germline CDR1 reads SGDLS; CDR2 reads YYNGEE. This CDR3 region has 15 residues. The CDR3: CASSVTGTSGYEQYF. In DNA form, the CDR3 reads TGTGCCAGCAGCGTAACCGGGACTAGCGGCTACGAGCAGTACTTC.

V is TRBV19 and J is TRBJ2-3, with 13 bases that match TRBD2. The CDR3 extends over 16 amino acids. The germline V gene encodes CDR1 LNHDA and CDR2 SQIVND (reference sequence). V lost 6 bases and J lost 0; bases outside the gene matches: 3. The CDR3 region is CASRGLAGASTDTQYF. As DNA, the CDR3 is TGTGCCAGTAGAGGACTAGCGGGGGCTAGCACAGATACGCAGTATTTT.

The table lists this clone with a few counts. The V and J genes are TRBV5-1 and TRBJ2-5, with 8 bases aligning to TRBD1. This CDR3 comprises 14 residues. Losses at the gene ends were 4 bases for V and 3 bases for J; bases not matched to a gene: 5. Germline V gene sequence: CDR1 SGHRS, CDR2 YFSETQ. For the CDR3, the DNA is TGCGCCAGCAGCCACGGACAGGGTAAAGAGACCCAGTACTTC. It specifies CASSHGQGKETQYF. Together with reference TRBV5-1 and TRBJ2-5, the CDR3 gives the full variable domain: KAGVTQTPRYLIKTRGQQVTLSCSPISGHRSVSWYQQTPGQGLQFLFEYFSETQRNKGNFPGRFSGRQFSNSRSEMNVSTLELGDSALYLCASSHGQGKETQYFGPGTRLLVL.

This clone came up many times. The rearrangement uses TRBV6-5 and TRBJ2-2, with D possibly matching TRBD2 (6 bases). The CDR3 runs 12 residues. CDR1 MNHEY and CDR2 SVGAGI come from the germline V gene. CDR3 residues: CVSEGSTGELFF. In DNA form, the CDR3 reads TGTGTCTCGGAGGGGTCTACCGGGGAGCTGTTTTTT.

The chain uses TRBV6-2 or TRBV6-3 and TRBJ2-5; unclear D gene. V dropped 2 bases and J dropped 5 bases, with 15 bases sitting between them. The CDR3 has 15 amino acids. The germline CDR1 and CDR2 sequences are MNHEY and SVGEGT. CDR3 sequence: CASSYRSTPAETQYF. In DNA, the CDR3 is TGTGCCAGCAGTTACCGAAGTACCCCAGCGGAGACCCAGTACTTC.

V usage is TRBV7-8 and J usage is TRBJ1-1; D call uncertain. This CDR3 has 16 residues. Trimming left V 1 base short and J 2 bases short, with 14 bases between. Germline-derived CDR1 and CDR2 are SGHVS and FQNEAQ. For the CDR3, the DNA is TGTGCCAGCAGCTTAGTAGTCGATCGGGGTAACACTGAAGCTTTCTTT. Its translation: CASSLVVDRGNTEAFF.

The chain has TRBV19 and TRBJ1-1, with 7 bases matching TRBD1. The junction had 15 bases not matched to a gene; V was cut back by 4 bases and J by 1 base. CDR3 length: 18 residues. The V gene's germline CDR1 is LNHDA and CDR2 SQIVND (reference sequence). CDR3 protein: CASSTLSGQVLSNTEAFF. The CDR3 DNA is TGTGCCAGTAGTACTCTCTCCGGACAGGTACTATCGAACACTGAAGCTTTCTTT.